These 10 T cell receptor beta chains were sequenced from one sample in a study of T cell responses to AZD1222 COVID-19 vaccine. TCRdb keeps only in-frame clones here, not all; method: immunoSEQ multiplex PCR. The profile shows some 95,000 clones, around 90% of them singletons. Sequenced here: peripheral blood, sampled on day 0 of AZD1222 vaccination. All receptors come from an adult in good health.

This chain connects TRBV18 to TRBJ1-5; TRBD1 might be the D (5 bases). Trimming took off 2 bases at V and 15 bases at J, with 26 bases between the two ends. CDR3 size: 16 residues. Germline CDR1 is KGHSH and CDR2 is LQKENI. CDR3 region: CASSPYPLQVGSLGHF. Here the CDR3 DNA reads TGTGCCAGCTCACCATACCCTTTACAGGTCGGGTCCTTGGGGCATTTT.

This sequence joins TRBV11-2 and TRBJ1-1, with 7 bases aligning to TRBD1. The germline gives CDR1 SGHAT, CDR2 FQNNGV. V lost 2 bases and J lost 4; bases outside the gene matches: 7. CDR3 length equals 15 residues. CDR3 nucleotides: TGTGCCAGCAGCTTATATAGGGGGCAAGGCACTGAAGCTTTCTTT. This codes for CASSLYRGQGTEAFF.

This clone has just a few counts. J is TRBJ2-1 and V is TRBV7-2, with a tentative D call TRBD1 (6 bases). V was cut by 5 bases and J by 7 bases, with 12 bases left in between. In germline, CDR1 is SGHTA, CDR2 FQGNSA. This CDR3 is built from 13 residues. CDR3 residues: CASSANQGNEQFF. DNA of the CDR3: TGTGCCAGCAGCGCTAATCAGGGGAATGAGCAGTTCTTC.

The V gene is TRBV5-1, the J gene TRBJ1-1, with 8 bases identical to TRBD1. The CDR3 is 16 amino acids. V lost 4 bases, J lost 1 base, and 9 bases stayed unmatched. Per germline, CDR1 SGHRS and CDR2 YFSETQ. The CDR3 bases are TGCGCCAGCAGCCCACGGACAGGGTTTGGGAACACTGAAGCTTTCTTT. Protein: CASSPRTGFGNTEAFF.

V gene TRBV2 combines with J gene TRBJ1-1, with D hard to call. The CDR3 contains 13 residues. The germline V gene encodes CDR1 SNHLY and CDR2 FYNNEI. Trimming pared 8 bases from V and 0 bases from J, leaving 10 bases between. CDR3 amino acids: CASVFGLNTEAFF. The CDR3 DNA reads as TGTGCCAGCGTCTTCGGGTTGAACACTGAAGCTTTCTTT.

The chain couples TRBV27 to TRBJ1-2; D is unresolved. The CDR3 has 13 residues. CDR1 and CDR2 (germline): MNHEY, SMNVEV (reference sequence). The V and J ends lost 6 bases and 6 bases respectively, with 14 bases between them. CDR3 DNA: TGTGCCAGCAGCTTGAGAAGGAGGGATGGCTACACCTTC. Protein product: CASSLRRRDGYTF.

The genes are TRBV18 and TRBJ2-5; D gene uncertain. Trimming shortened V by 2 bases and J by 3 bases, and 13 bases separated the two germline ends. This CDR3 has 15 amino acids. CDR1 KGHSH and CDR2 LQKENI come from the germline V gene. CDR3 sequence reads: CASSPAEPIKETQYF. CDR3 coding DNA: TGTGCCAGCTCACCAGCAGAACCTATTAAAGAGACCCAGTACTTC. The whole variable domain, remainder taken from reference TRBV18 and TRBJ2-5, is NAGVMQNPRHLVRRRGQEARLRCSPMKGHSHVYWYRQLPEEGLKFMVYLQKENIIDESGMPKERFSAEFPKEGPSILRIQQVVRGDSAAYFCASSPAEPIKETQYFGPGTRLLVL.

The chain employs TRBV18 and TRBJ1-6; a weak D match, TRBD1 (5 bases). V was pared by 2 bases and J by 0 bases, with 5 bases between. Germline loops: CDR1 KGHSH, CDR2 LQKENI. CDR3 size: 15 residues. The DNA of the CDR3 is TGTGCCAGCTCACCAGGGGGCTCCTATAATTCACCCCTCCACTTT. It translates to CASSPGGSYNSPLHF.

V is TRBV5-1 and J is TRBJ2-7; 7 bases are a match to TRBD1. Germline assignment: CDR1 SGHRS and CDR2 YFSETQ. The J segment lost 4 bases and the V segment lost 3 bases, leaving 7 bases of the junction unmatched. The CDR3 totals 14 residues. CDR3 nucleotides: TGCGCCAGCAGCTCGATGACAGGGAATTACGAGCAGTACTTC. It translates to CASSSMTGNYEQYF.

The genes are TRBV10-1 and TRBJ2-3; perhaps TRBD1 as D (6 bases). The V gene lost 2 bases and the J gene lost 5 bases, with 14 bases spanning the gap. This CDR3 contains 15 residues. From germline, CDR1 is WNHNN and CDR2 SYGVQD (reference sequence). In nucleotides, the CDR3 is TGCGCCAGCAGTGAGCCGACAACAGGGAGAGATACGCAGTATTTT. Protein sequence: CASSEPTTGRDTQYF.